This T cell receptor (beta chain) was identified during a study of cytomegalovirus exposure and HLA in healthy donors. TCRdb's copy holds only in-frame clones and misses some; the assay was immunoSEQ multiplex PCR. The data show 100,000 to 150,000 clones, roughly nine tenths seen once. With 0 bases removed from V and 9 bases from J, the gap between germline ends came to 16 bases. This CDR3 region has 15 residues. From germline, CDR1 is SGDLS and CDR2 YYNGEE. The donors were part of the 120-subject validation cohort, which stood apart from the roughly 670-subject first cohort. The sequenced sample was PBMCs. This clonotype was obtained from a woman younger than 35 in good health and CMV-seronegative. V is TRBV9 and J is TRBJ1-5; maybe TRBD1 (5 bases). The CDR3 DNA is TGTGCCAGCAGCGTAGCGGCAGGGACTCAAGGGCCCCAGCATTTT. This encodes CASSVAAGTQGPQHF.